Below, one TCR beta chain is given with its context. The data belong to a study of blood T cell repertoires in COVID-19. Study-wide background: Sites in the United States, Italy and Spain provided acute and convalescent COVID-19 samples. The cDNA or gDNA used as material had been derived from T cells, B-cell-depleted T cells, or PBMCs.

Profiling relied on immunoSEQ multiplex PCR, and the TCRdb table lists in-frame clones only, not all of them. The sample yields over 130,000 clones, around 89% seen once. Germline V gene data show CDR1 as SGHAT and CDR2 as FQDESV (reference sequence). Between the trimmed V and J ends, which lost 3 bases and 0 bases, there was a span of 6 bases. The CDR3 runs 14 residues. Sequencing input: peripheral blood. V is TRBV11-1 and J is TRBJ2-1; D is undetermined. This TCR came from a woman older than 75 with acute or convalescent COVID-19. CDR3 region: CASSFSDSYNEQFF. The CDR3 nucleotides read TGTGCCAGCAGCTTCTCAGACTCCTACAATGAGCAGTTCTTC.